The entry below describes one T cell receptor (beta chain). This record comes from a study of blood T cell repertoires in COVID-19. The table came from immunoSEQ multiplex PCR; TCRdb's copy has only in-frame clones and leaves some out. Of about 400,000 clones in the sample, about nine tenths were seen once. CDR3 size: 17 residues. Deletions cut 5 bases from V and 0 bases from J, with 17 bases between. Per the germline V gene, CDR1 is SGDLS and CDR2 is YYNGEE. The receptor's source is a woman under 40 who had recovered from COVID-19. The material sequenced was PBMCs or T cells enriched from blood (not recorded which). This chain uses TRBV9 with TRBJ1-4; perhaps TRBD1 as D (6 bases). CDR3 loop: CASSEQGRVATNEKLFF. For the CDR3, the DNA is TGTGCCAGCAGTGAACAGGGAAGGGTTGCAACTAATGAAAAACTGTTTTTT.